This passage covers 2 T cell receptor beta chains from one sample sequenced in a study of beta chain features in type 1 diabetes. The antigens of these receptors remain unknown. TCRB transcripts that were expressed got sequenced, as all of the isolated RNA had been reverse transcribed. Data came from immunoSEQ multiplex PCR; TCRdb stores just in-frame clones and leaves some out. The sample lists hundreds of thousands of clones; over 10% were seen once. Study observations and caveats: Shortening that was moderate but significant affected the TCRB CDR3s of Type 1 diabetes patients in all four CD4+ subsets.

The material sequenced was naive CD4+ T cells from blood. The receptors stem from a man aged 18 to 30 with type 1 diabetes.

This clone showed up just a few times. The chain employs TRBV2 and TRBJ2-5; weak D call: TRBD2 (7 bases). This CDR3 is built from 15 residues. The V end lost 3 bases, the J end lost 3 bases, and 14 bases lay between the germline ends. Germline loops: CDR1 SNHLY, CDR2 FYNNEI. CDR3 nucleotide sequence: TGTGCCAGCAGTGAGGAGGGGGGGCCTGAAGAGACCCAGTACTTC. This sequence encodes CASSEEGGPEETQYF.

The gene calls are TRBV7-9 and TRBJ1-6; 8 bases fit TRBD1. This CDR3 comprises 14 residues. CDR1 and CDR2 (germline): SEHNR, FQNEAQ (reference sequence). V lost 10 bases and J lost 7; bases outside the gene matches: 9. The DNA of the CDR3 is TGTGCCATTGACTGGACAGGGAGAAATTCACCCCTCCACTTT. It translates to CAIDWTGRNSPLHF.